A selection of T cell receptor beta chains follows, all from one sample in a study of OX40 agonist ivuxolimab in advanced cancers. The method was immunoSEQ multiplex PCR; TCRdb's version includes in-frame clones alone and lacks a portion of them. The sample contains about 78,000 clones, approximately 90% of which appear only once. This specimen was CD4+ or CD8+ T cells sorted from blood, taken in a trial of the OX40 agonist ivuxolimab. The receptors stem from an adult with an advanced solid tumor such as melanoma, head and neck, liver or kidney cancer. CDR3s include the opening cysteine and the closing phenylalanine or tryptophan. D genes are given only for firm matches. Where a row states a size, it is once, few, many or the class of an expanded clone; other rows omit it.

>TRBD1|NA|TRBV5-4|TRBJ2-1
CASTNSGQGLWNEQFF
TGTGCCAGCACCAACTCGGGACAGGGCCTTTGGAATGAGCAGTTCTTC
>NA|NA|TRBV6-4|TRBJ1-5
CASSPQSSNQPQHF
TGTGCCAGCAGTCCCCAGTCTAGCAATCAGCCCCAGCATTTT
>TRBD1|NA|TRBV18|TRBJ1-1
CASSRDSKNTEAFF
TGTGCCAGCTCACGGGACAGTAAGAACACTGAAGCTTTCTTT
>NA|few|TRBV13|TRBJ2-7
CASSLRPETYEQYF
TGTGCCAGCAGCTTACGGCCAGAGACCTACGAGCAGTACTTC
>NA|NA|TRBV11-2|TRBJ2-6
CASSPSSGANVLTF
TGTGCCAGCAGCCCCTCTTCTGGGGCCAACGTCCTGACTTTC
>NA|NA|TRBV27|TRBJ2-1
CASSLGTIYGNEQFF
TGTGCCAGCAGTTTAGGGACAATTTACGGGAATGAGCAGTTCTTC
>TRBD2|NA|TRBV9|TRBJ2-5
CASSVSGSGQETQYF
TGTGCCAGCAGCGTTAGCGGGAGTGGCCAAGAGACCCAGTACTTC
>TRBD2|NA|TRBV9|TRBJ2-4
CASSVATSSGRNIQYF
TGTGCCAGCAGCGTAGCTACGTCTAGCGGGAGGAACATTCAGTACTTC
>NA|NA|TRBV7-8|TRBJ1-1
CASNGGMNTEAFF
TGTGCCAGCAACGGGGGGATGAACACTGAAGCTTTCTTT
>TRBD2|NA|TRBV2|TRBJ2-3
CASSAKRGGRDTQYF
TGTGCCAGCAGTGCTAAGCGGGGGGGCCGGGATACGCAGTATTTT
>TRBD2|NA|TRBV5-4|TRBJ2-1
CASSLTSGVYNEQFF
TGTGCCAGCAGCTTAACTAGCGGGGTCTACAATGAGCAGTTCTTC
>NA|few|TRBV28|TRBJ1-6
CASTRSSYNSPLHF
TGTGCCAGCACTAGGAGCTCCTATAATTCACCCCTCCACTTT
>NA|NA|TRBV6-1|TRBJ2-6
CASSAREGANGANVLTF
TGTGCCAGCAGTGCCCGGGAGGGGGCGAATGGGGCCAACGTCCTGACTTTC
>NA|once|TRBV19|TRBJ2-3
CASSSHTDTQYF
TGTGCCAGTAGTTCCCACACAGATACGCAGTATTTT
>NA|NA|TRBV5-1|TRBJ2-1
CASSLGFRRRGYNEQFF
TGCGCCAGCAGCTTGGGTTTCAGGCGGAGGGGGTACAATGAGCAGTTCTTC
>NA|NA|TRBV28|TRBJ1-5
CASTPGGNWQPQHF
TGTGCCAGCACCCCGGGGGGGAATTGGCAGCCCCAGCATTTT
>NA|NA|TRBV18|TRBJ1-4
CASSPLGSSGFNEKLFF
TGTGCCAGCTCACCCCTTGGATCGTCAGGGTTTAATGAAAAACTGTTTTTT
>NA|NA|TRBV6-6|TRBJ2-5
CASSLPGGHQETQYF
TGTGCCAGCAGCCTTCCCGGGGGGCACCAAGAGACCCAGTACTTC
>NA|NA|TRBV2|TRBJ2-2
CASRPGSQFNTGELFF
TGTGCCAGCAGACCCGGGAGTCAGTTTAACACCGGGGAGCTGTTTTTT
>NA|NA|TRBV10-3|TRBJ1-2
CAISGTTGNTGGYTF
TGTGCCATCAGTGGGACCACAGGGAATACGGGTGGCTACACCTTC
>NA|NA|TRBV25-1|TRBJ2-2
CASTDPRVRSGELFF
TGTGCCAGCACCGACCCTCGAGTTCGCAGCGGGGAGCTGTTTTTT
>NA|NA|TRBV28|TRBJ2-5
CASSRPDPPQFGTQYF
TGTGCCAGCAGCCGCCCGGACCCCCCGCAGTTTGGGACCCAGTACTTC
>NA|NA|TRBV27|TRBJ2-7
CASSLRWGVGSYEQYF
TGTGCCAGCAGTCTACGTTGGGGGGTGGGTTCCTACGAGCAGTACTTC
>NA|NA|TRBV6-1|TRBJ2-7
CASSEALRGNPAYEQYF
TGTGCCAGCAGTGAAGCGCTTCGGGGAAACCCTGCCTACGAGCAGTACTTC
>NA|NA|TRBV7-2|TRBJ1-1
CASSFGIWNTEAFF
TGTGCCAGCAGCTTCGGGATTTGGAACACTGAAGCTTTCTTT
>NA|NA|TRBV28|TRBJ1-2
CASSLRFRAHNYGYTF
TGTGCCAGCAGTTTAAGGTTTAGGGCCCATAACTATGGCTACACCTTC
>NA|once|TRBV6-5|TRBJ1-1
CASTLGREAFF
TGTGCCAGCACCTTAGGACGGGAAGCTTTCTTT
>TRBD1|NA|TRBV7-9|TRBJ1-1
CASSLSQGVTEAFF
TGTGCCAGCAGCTTATCACAGGGGGTGACTGAAGCTTTCTTT
>NA|NA|TRBV11-2|TRBJ1-1
CASSLESGGAATEAFF
TGTGCCAGCAGCTTAGAATCTGGGGGGGCCGCGACTGAAGCTTTCTTT
>TRBD1|NA|TRBV13|TRBJ2-7
CASSPPFGTGVGEQYF
TGTGCCAGCAGCCCCCCGTTTGGGACAGGGGTAGGTGAGCAGTACTTC
>TRBD1|NA|TRBV6-1|TRBJ1-5
CATFDRGRRQPQHF
TGTGCCACCTTTGACAGGGGGCGCAGGCAGCCCCAGCATTTT
>NA|NA|TRBV5-1|TRBJ2-7
CASSPGAPSSYEQYF
TGCGCCAGCAGCCCAGGGGCGCCTAGCTCCTACGAGCAGTACTTC